Listed below are T cell receptor beta chains from one sample, sequenced in a study of blood T cells in healthy people across ages. Each CDR3 protein gets one entry after TCRdb re-called the 5' RACE reads with MiXCR. Here the sample spans hundreds of thousands of distinct CDR3 sequences, under 30% being singletons. These same records also appear under a second study, on T cells of mothers and their children.

The sequencing sample was made of blood. The receptors were sampled from a boy younger than 18 in good health. The CDR3 runs from the conserved cysteine through the conserved F or W. The D gene is left open where the match is weak. Expanded clones get a size class; other rows say once, few or many, or leave the size out.

CDR3	DNA	J	V	size	D
CSARDRLAGVDEQYF	TGCAGTGCTAGAGATAGGCTAGCGGGGGTCGACGAGCAGTACTTC	TRBJ2-7	TRBV20-1	NA	TRBD2
CASSAGGRVSYTF	TGTGCCAGCAGTGCCGGGGGGCGGGTTAGCTACACCTTC	TRBJ1-2	TRBV12-3/TRBV12-4	NA	NA
CASSPGKGEGTVELFF	TGCGCCAGCAGCCCTGGGAAGGGGGAGGGCACCGTGGAGCTGTTTTTT	TRBJ2-2	TRBV4-1	once	NA
CSASKIALTGEQYF	TGCAGTGCTAGTAAAATTGCCCTCACGGGCGAGCAGTACTTC	TRBJ2-7	TRBV20-1	once	NA
CASSLPAGNTIYF	TGTGCCAGCAGTTTGCCCGCCGGAAACACCATATATTTT	TRBJ1-3	TRBV12-3/TRBV12-4	NA	NA
CAISGSLYSSYEQYF	TGTGCCATCAGTGGATCCCTCTATAGCTCCTACGAGCAGTACTTC	TRBJ2-7	TRBV10-3	NA	NA
CASSLRQRMGNTIYF	TGTGCCAGCAGTTTACGTCAGAGAATGGGAAACACCATATATTTT	TRBJ1-3	TRBV12-3/TRBV12-4	NA	NA
CGARGGGTGNQPQHF	TGCGGTGCTAGAGGGGGGGGTACAGGGAATCAGCCCCAGCATTTT	TRBJ1-5	TRBV20-1	few	NA
CSAAGGGSYGYTF	TGCAGTGCTGCGGGGGGAGGTAGCTATGGCTACACCTTC	TRBJ1-2	TRBV29-1	NA	NA
CASSEDRAAGDGYTF	TGTGCCAGCAGTGAGGACAGGGCCGCGGGAGATGGCTACACCTTC	TRBJ1-2	TRBV2	NA	TRBD1
CASSSTGGVDYEQYF	TGTGCCAGCAGCTCAACGGGGGGGGTGGACTACGAGCAGTACTTC	TRBJ2-7	TRBV6-1	NA	TRBD2
CSARAVGGSNQPQHF	TGCAGTGCTAGAGCGGTAGGGGGGAGCAATCAGCCCCAGCATTTT	TRBJ1-5	TRBV20-1	NA	NA
CSVELVGRERTDTQYF	TGCAGCGTTGAATTAGTGGGGCGGGAACGCACAGATACGCAGTATTTT	TRBJ2-3	TRBV29-1	few	NA
CAWNRGAGYTF	TGTGCCTGGAATCGGGGGGCCGGCTACACCTTC	TRBJ1-2	TRBV30	NA	NA
CASIKGQGNQPQHF	TGTGCCAGCATTAAGGGACAGGGCAATCAGCCCCAGCATTTT	TRBJ1-5	TRBV6-2/TRBV6-3	NA	TRBD1
CASSLFGLAGATDTQYF	TGTGCCAGCAGTTTATTCGGGCTAGCGGGGGCCACAGATACGCAGTATTTT	TRBJ2-3	TRBV12-3/TRBV12-4	NA	TRBD2
CASSRTLESYGYTF	TGTGCCAGCAGCAGGACCCTGGAGAGCTATGGCTACACCTTC	TRBJ1-2	TRBV7-8	NA	NA
CASTAGGANQPQHF	TGTGCCAGCACCGCTGGGGGGGCAAATCAGCCCCAGCATTTT	TRBJ1-5	TRBV28	few	NA
CASGAREGDTQYF	TGTGCCAGCGGGGCCCGGGAGGGGGATACGCAGTATTTT	TRBJ2-3	TRBV9	NA	TRBD2
CASSENSWGSLDNEQFF	TGTGCCAGCAGTGAAAATAGTTGGGGGTCGTTAGACAATGAGCAGTTCTTC	TRBJ2-1	TRBV2	NA	NA
CASSRDFRSSYEQYF	TGCGCCAGCAGCCGGGACTTCAGAAGCTCCTACGAGCAGTACTTC	TRBJ2-7	TRBV5-1	NA	NA
CAISQTLYEQYF	TGTGCCATCAGCCAGACCCTCTACGAGCAGTACTTC	TRBJ2-7	TRBV10-3	few	NA